The rows below give T cell receptor beta chains drawn from one sample of a study of shared clonotypes between healthy human individuals. Profiling relied on immunoSEQ multiplex PCR, and the TCRdb table lists in-frame clones only, not all of them. The sample shows around 2,000,000 clones, less than 95% of them seen only once. The source material was naive CD8+ T cells sorted from blood. Source of these receptors: a man between 18 and 29 years old in good health. Each CDR3 is given with its conserved first and last residue. The D gene is left open where the match is weak. Clone size appears in some rows only: once, few, many, or a class for an expanded clone.

v_gene	abundance	d_gene	j_gene	CDR3nt	CDR3aa
TRBV6-5	once	-	TRBJ2-7	TGTGCCAGCAGTTACTCCGGGGCAATAGACGAGCAGTACTTC	CASSYSGAIDEQYF
TRBV13	-	TRBD2	TRBJ2-7	TGTGCCAGCAGCTTGGGCAGCGGGGGGGCCGGGTACGAGCAGTACTTC	CASSLGSGGAGYEQYF
TRBV7-9	once	TRBD2	TRBJ2-3	TGTGCCAGCAGCTCAACTAGCGGGGGGGCCGGTACGCAGTATTTT	CASSSTSGGAGTQYF
TRBV27	-	-	TRBJ2-1	TGTGCCAGCAGTTTATCCGGGCCTTATGGGGCCAATGAGCAGTTCTTC	CASSLSGPYGANEQFF
TRBV4-1	-	TRBD2	TRBJ2-7	TGCGCCAGCAGCCAAGAATCTCTAGGGGAGGGAATAGGCTACGAGCAGTACTTC	CASSQESLGEGIGYEQYF
TRBV4-1	once	TRBD2	TRBJ2-3	TGCGCCAGCAGCCCTCGGGCGGGAGTTCCAGATACGCAGTATTTT	CASSPRAGVPDTQYF
TRBV10-3	-	-	TRBJ1-2	TGTGCCATCAGTGAGATCGGGGCCCCTAGCTATGGCTACACCTTC	CAISEIGAPSYGYTF
TRBV9	-	-	TRBJ2-7	TGTGCCAGCAGCCCATCCTCCAGAGAGCTCTACGAGCAGTACTTC	CASSPSSRELYEQYF
TRBV29-1	-	-	TRBJ2-3	TGCAGCGTTCGCCGGGACGGATGGCGAAGCACAGATACGCAGTATTTT	CSVRRDGWRSTDTQYF
TRBV5-8	-	-	TRBJ2-5	TGTGCCAGCAGCTTGGTTTGGCAGAGTTATAAAGAGACCCAGTACTTC	CASSLVWQSYKETQYF
TRBV7-6	once	TRBD2	TRBJ2-5	TGTGCCAGCAGCTTCGGACTAGAAACTCGGGAGACCCAGTACTTC	CASSFGLETRETQYF
TRBV5-6	few	-	TRBJ1-2	TGTGCCAGCAGCTTACAGGGCTATGGCTACACCTTC	CASSLQGYGYTF
TRBV6-5	-	TRBD1	TRBJ2-7	TGTGCCAGCAGTTACCTGACAGGGGGCTACGAGCAGTACTTC	CASSYLTGGYEQYF
TRBV5-4	-	TRBD1	TRBJ2-5	TGTGCCAGCAGCTGGGGGACAGGGGGCTGGGAGACCCAGTACTTC	CASSWGTGGWETQYF
TRBV28	-	TRBD1	TRBJ1-5	TGTGCCATCTCCCGACAGGGAGGGGAACAGCCCCAGCATTTT	CAISRQGGEQPQHF
TRBV19	-	-	TRBJ2-7	TGTGCCAGTAGTCCAAACGTGGGGACACCCTACGAGCAGTACTTC	CASSPNVGTPYEQYF
TRBV4-1	-	TRBD1	TRBJ1-2	TGCGCCAGCAGCCCCGACCCGGGACAGGGGAACTATGGCTACACCTTC	CASSPDPGQGNYGYTF
TRBV27	once	-	TRBJ2-1	TGTGCCAGCACTGTAGGGGGACTCCAGATCTTC	CASTVGGLQIF
TRBV27	-	-	TRBJ1-1	TGTGCCAGCAGTTTACTAAGCTCGAACACTGAAGCTTTCTTT	CASSLLSSNTEAFF
TRBV19	-	-	TRBJ2-7	TGTGCCAGTAAGGCGAGCGGAGGGGGCTACGAGCAGTACTTC	CASKASGGGYEQYF
TRBV5-6	-	TRBD2	TRBJ2-1	TGTGCCAGCAGCTCTTCGGGACTAGCGGGGTATGAGCAGTTCTTC	CASSSSGLAGYEQFF
TRBV4-1	-	TRBD1	TRBJ2-2	TGCGCCAGCAGCCAAGAGGGACAGGGGTTCACCGGGGAGCTGTTTTTT	CASSQEGQGFTGELFF
TRBV11-3	-	-	TRBJ2-7	TGTGCCAGCAGCGAGAACATCAACTACGAGCAGTACTTC	CASSENINYEQYF
TRBV7-8	once	-	TRBJ2-1	TGTGCCAGCAGCTTAAACGCGGGGGCCCTTAATGAGCAGTTCTTC	CASSLNAGALNEQFF
TRBV4-1	-	TRBD1	TRBJ2-7	TGCGCCAGCAGCCAAGCGGGACAGGGGGCGGGAGAGCAGTACTTC	CASSQAGQGAGEQYF